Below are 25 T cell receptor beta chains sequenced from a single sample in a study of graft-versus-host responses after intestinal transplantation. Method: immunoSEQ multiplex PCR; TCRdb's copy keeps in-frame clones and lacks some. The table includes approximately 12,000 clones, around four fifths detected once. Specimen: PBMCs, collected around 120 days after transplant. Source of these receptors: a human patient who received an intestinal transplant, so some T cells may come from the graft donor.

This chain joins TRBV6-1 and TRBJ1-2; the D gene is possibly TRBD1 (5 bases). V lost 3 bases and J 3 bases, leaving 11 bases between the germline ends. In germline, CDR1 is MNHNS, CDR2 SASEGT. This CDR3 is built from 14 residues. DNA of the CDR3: TGTGCCAGCAGTGACCCAGGGACCCACTATGGCTACACCTTC. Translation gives CASSDPGTHYGYTF.

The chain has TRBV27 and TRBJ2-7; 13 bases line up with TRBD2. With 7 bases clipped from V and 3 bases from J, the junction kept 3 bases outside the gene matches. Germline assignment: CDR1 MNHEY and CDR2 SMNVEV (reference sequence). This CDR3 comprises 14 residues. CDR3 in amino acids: CASMGLAGNYEQYF. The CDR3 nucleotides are TGTGCCAGCATGGGACTAGCGGGAAACTACGAGCAGTACTTC.

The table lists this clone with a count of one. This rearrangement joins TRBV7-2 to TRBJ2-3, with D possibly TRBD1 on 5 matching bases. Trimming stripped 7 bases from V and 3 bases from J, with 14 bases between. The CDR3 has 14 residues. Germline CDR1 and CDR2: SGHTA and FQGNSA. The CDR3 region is CASMPPTGTDTQYF. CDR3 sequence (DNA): TGTGCCAGCATGCCCCCTACAGGAACAGATACGCAGTATTTT. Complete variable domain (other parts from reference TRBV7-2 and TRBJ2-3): GAGVSQSPSNKVTEKGKDVELRCDPISGHTALYWYRQSLGQGLEFLIYFQGNSAPDKSGLPSDRFSAERTGGSVSTLTIQRTQQEDSAVYLCASMPPTGTDTQYFGPGTRLTVL.

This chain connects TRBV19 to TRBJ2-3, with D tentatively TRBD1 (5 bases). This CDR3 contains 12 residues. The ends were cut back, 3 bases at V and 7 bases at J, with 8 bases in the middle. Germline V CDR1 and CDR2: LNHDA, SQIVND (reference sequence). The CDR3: CASSIWGNTQYF. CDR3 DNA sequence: TGTGCCAGTAGTATTTGGGGCAATACGCAGTATTTT.

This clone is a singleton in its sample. The CDR3 DNA follows: TGTGCCAGCAGACCATTTCAAGGCTCCTACGAGCAGTACTTC. The encoded protein is CASRPFQGSYEQYF. The chain employs TRBV28 and TRBJ2-7; D call uncertain. V shed 6 bases and J shed 0 bases, with 12 bases lying between them. Germline CDR1 reads MDHEN; CDR2 reads SYDVKM. The CDR3 runs 14 residues.

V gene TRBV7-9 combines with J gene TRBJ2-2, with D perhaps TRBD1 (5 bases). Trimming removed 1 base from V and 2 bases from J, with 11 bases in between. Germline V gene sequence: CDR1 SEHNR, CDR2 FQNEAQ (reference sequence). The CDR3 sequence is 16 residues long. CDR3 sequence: CASSLVVQVNTGELFF. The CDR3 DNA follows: TGTGCCAGCAGCTTAGTGGTACAGGTCAACACCGGGGAGCTGTTTTTT.

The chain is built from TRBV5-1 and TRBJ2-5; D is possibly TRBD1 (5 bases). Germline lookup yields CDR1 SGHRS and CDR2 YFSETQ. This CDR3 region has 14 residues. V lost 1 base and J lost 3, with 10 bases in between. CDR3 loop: CASSLIAREETQYF. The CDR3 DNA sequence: TGCGCCAGCAGCTTGATCGCCAGGGAAGAGACCCAGTACTTC.

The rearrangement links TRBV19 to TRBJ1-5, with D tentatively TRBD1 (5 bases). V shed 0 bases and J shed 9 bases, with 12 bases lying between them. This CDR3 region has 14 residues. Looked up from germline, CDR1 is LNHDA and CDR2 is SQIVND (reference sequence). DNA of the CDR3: TGTGCCAGTAGTATAGATGAAGGGCAGGGGCCCCAGCATTTT. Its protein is CASSIDEGQGPQHF.

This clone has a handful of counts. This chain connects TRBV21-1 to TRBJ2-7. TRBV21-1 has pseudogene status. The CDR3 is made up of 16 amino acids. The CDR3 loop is CASRPALLHVLDEQYF. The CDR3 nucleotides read TGTGCCAGCAGACCAGCATTGCTACACGTGTTAGACGAGCAGTACTTC.

The CDR3 sequence is CASSLARVNYNEQFF. DNA for the CDR3: TGCGCCAGCAGCTTGGCTAGGGTCAATTACAATGAGCAGTTCTTC. The genes are TRBV5-1 and TRBJ2-1; D is unresolved. Germline CDR1 reads SGHRS; CDR2 reads YFSETQ. This CDR3 is built from 15 residues. Trimming removed 0 bases from V and 4 bases from J, with 11 bases in between. The whole variable domain, filled in from reference TRBV5-1 and TRBJ2-1, reads KAGVTQTPRYLIKTRGQQVTLSCSPISGHRSVSWYQQTPGQGLQFLFEYFSETQRNKGNFPGRFSGRQFSNSRSEMNVSTLELGDSALYLCASSLARVNYNEQFFGPGTRLTVL.

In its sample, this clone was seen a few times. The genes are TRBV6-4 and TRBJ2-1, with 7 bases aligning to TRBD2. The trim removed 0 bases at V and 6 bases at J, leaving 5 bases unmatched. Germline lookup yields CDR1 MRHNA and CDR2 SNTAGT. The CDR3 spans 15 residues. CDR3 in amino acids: CASSDSAGASNEQFF. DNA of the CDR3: TGTGCCAGCAGTGACTCGGCGGGAGCCTCCAATGAGCAGTTCTTC.

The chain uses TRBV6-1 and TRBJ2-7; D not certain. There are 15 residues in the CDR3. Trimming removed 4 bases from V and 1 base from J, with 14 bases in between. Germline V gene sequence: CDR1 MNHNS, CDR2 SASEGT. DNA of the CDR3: TGTGCCAGCAGTGTCTACGAAATGGGTTCCTACGAGCAGTACTTC. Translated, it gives CASSVYEMGSYEQYF.

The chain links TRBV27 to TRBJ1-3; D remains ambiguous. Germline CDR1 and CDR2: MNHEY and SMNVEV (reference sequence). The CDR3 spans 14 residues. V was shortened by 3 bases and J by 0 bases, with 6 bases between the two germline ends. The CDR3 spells CASSFRSSGNTIYF. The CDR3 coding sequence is TGTGCCAGCAGTTTTCGAAGCTCTGGAAACACCATATATTTT.

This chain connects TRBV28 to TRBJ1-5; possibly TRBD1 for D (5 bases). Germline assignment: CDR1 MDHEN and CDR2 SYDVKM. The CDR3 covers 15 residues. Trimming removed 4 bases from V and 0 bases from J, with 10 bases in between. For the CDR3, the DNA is TGTGCCAGCAGTTGGGGGACTGTTAGCAATCAGCCCCAGCATTTT. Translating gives CASSWGTVSNQPQHF.

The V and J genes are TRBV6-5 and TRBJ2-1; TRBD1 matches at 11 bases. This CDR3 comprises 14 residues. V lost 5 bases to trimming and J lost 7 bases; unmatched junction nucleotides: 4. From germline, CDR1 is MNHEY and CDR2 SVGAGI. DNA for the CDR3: TGTGCCAGCAGTCCGGGACAGGGGGGAAATGAGCAGTTCTTC. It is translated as CASSPGQGGNEQFF.

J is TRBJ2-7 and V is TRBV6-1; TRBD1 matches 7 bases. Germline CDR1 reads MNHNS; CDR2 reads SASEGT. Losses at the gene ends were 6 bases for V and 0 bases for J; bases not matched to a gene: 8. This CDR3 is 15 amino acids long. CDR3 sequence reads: CASSQTGTASYEQYF. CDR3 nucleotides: TGTGCCAGCAGCCAAACCGGGACAGCCTCCTACGAGCAGTACTTC.

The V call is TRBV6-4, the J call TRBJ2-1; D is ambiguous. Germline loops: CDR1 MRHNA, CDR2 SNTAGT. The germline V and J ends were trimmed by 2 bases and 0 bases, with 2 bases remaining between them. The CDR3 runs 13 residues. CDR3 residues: CASSDNSYNEQFF. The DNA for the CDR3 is TGTGCCAGCAGTGACAACTCCTACAATGAGCAGTTCTTC.

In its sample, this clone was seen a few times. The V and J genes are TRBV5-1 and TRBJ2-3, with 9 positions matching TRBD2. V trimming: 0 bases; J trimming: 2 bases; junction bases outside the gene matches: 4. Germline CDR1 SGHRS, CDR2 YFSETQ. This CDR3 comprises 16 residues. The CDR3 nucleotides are TGCGCCAGCAGCTTGGCCCGACTAGCGGTCACAGATACGCAGTATTTT. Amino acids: CASSLARLAVTDTQYF.

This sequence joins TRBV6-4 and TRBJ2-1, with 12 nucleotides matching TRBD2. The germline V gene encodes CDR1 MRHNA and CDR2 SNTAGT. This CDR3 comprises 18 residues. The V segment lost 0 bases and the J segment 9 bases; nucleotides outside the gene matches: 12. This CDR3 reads CASSDSPFSSGGAGEQFF. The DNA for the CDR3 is TGTGCCAGCAGTGACTCGCCGTTTTCTAGCGGGGGGGCCGGTGAGCAGTTCTTC.

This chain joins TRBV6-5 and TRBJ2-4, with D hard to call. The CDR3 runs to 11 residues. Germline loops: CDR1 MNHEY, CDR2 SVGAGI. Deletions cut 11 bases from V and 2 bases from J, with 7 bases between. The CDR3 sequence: CASRTKNIQYF. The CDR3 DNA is TGTGCCTCCAGGACCAAAAACATTCAGTACTTC.

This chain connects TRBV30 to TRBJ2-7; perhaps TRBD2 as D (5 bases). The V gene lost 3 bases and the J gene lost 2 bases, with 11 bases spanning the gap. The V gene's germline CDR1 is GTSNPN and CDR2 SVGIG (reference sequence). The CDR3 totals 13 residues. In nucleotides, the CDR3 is TGTGCCTGGAGGAGAGGAGGTACCTACGAGCAGTACTTC. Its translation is CAWRRGGTYEQYF.

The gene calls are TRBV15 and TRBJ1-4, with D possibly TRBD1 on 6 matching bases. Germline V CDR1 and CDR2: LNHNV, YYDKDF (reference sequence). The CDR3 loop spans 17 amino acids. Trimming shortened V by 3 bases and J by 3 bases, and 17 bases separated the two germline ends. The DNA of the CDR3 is TGTGCCACCAGCAGCGGACTTTTGGGGGCCTCTAATGAAAAACTGTTTTTT. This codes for CATSSGLLGASNEKLFF.

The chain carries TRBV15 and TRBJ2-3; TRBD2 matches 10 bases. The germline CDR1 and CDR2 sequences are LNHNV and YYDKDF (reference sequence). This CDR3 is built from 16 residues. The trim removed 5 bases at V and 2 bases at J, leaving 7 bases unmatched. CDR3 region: CATSGRTSGNTDTQYF. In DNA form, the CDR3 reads TGTGCCACCAGCGGGCGGACTAGCGGCAACACAGATACGCAGTATTTT.

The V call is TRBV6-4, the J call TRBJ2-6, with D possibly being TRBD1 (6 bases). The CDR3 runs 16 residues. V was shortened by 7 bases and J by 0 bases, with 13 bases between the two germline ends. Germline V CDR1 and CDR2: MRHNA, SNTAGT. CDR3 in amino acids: CASTQGTSSGANVLTF. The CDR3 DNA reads TGTGCCAGCACTCAGGGGACGAGCTCTGGGGCCAACGTCCTGACTTTC.

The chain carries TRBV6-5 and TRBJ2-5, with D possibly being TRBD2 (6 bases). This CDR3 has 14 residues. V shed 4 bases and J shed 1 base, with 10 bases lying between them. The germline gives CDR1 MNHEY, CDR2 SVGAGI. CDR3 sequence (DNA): TGTGCCAGCAGTTTCAGGGACTTCCAAGAGACCCAGTACTTC. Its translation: CASSFRDFQETQYF.